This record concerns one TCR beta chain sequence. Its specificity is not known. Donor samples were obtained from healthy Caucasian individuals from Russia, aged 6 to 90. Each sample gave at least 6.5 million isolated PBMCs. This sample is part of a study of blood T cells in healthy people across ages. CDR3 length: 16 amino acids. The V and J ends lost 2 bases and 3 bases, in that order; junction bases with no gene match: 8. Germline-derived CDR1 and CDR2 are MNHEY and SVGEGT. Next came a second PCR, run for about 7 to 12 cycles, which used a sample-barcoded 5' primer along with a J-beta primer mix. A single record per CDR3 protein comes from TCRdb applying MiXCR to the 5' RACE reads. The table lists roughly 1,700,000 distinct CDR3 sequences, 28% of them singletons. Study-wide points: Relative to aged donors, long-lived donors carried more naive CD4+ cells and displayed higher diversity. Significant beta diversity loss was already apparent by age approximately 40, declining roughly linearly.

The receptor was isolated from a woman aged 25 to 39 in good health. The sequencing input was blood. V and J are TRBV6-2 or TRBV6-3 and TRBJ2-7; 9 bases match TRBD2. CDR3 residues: CASSYLLAGRRYEQYF. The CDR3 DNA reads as TGTGCCAGCAGTTACCTGCTAGCGGGGCGACGCTACGAGCAGTACTTC.